This TCR beta chain was captured in a study of CXCR3-negative and CXCR3-positive naive CD8 T cells. General study results and limits: A higher hydrophobicity marked the TRB CDR3s of CXCR3-positive naive cells versus CXCR3-negative naive cells. High diversity, comparable across both naive subsets, contrasted with much lower diversity in memory CD8+ cells. Researchers reported similar TRBV-TRBJ usage in naive CXCR3-negative and CXCR3-positive cells, though memory differed.

Researchers prepared the TRB cDNA libraries using 5' RACE with UMI labels. TCRdb reprocessed the 5' RACE reads and reports one entry per CDR3 protein, with no DNA. The specimen's table records about 7,000 distinct CDR3 sequences. In regard to this clonotype: The antigen is not known.

CD45RO-CCR7+CD27+CD95- marked naive CD8+ T cells. Germline loops: CDR1 ENHRY, CDR2 SYGVKD. This CDR3 is 14 amino acids long. The sequence was obtained from a human donor in good health. Some clones in this sample may be carry-over from other donors' samples. The chain couples TRBV10-3 to TRBJ2-1. The source material was naive CXCR3+ CD8+ T cells from blood. Subset described: CD45RO-CCR7+CD27+CD95- naive CD8+ T cells expressing CXCR3 (TNR3+). The CDR3 region is CAISEPRRDNEQFF.